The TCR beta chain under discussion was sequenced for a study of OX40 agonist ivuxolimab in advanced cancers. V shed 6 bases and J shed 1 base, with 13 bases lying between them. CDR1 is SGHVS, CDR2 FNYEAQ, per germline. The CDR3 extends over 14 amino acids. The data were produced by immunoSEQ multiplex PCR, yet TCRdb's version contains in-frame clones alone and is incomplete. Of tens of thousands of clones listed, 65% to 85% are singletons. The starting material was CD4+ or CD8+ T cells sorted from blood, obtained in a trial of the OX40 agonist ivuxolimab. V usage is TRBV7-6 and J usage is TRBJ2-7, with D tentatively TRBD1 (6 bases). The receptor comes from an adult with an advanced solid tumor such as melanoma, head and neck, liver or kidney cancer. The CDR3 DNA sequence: TGTGCCAGCAGTGCCGGGACAAATTCCTACGAGCAGTACTTC. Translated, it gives CASSAGTNSYEQYF.